The 27 T cell receptor beta chains listed next were all sequenced from one sample in a study of shared clonotypes between healthy human individuals. TCRdb's table, derived via immunoSEQ multiplex PCR, lists solely in-frame clones and lacks some. The data hold 1.5 million to 1.9 million clones, with 95% to 99% observed a single time. Material for sequencing was naive CD4+ T cells sorted from blood. Subset indicated: CD45RA+ positively selected. All receptors derive from a man aged 25-40 years in good health.

The gene calls are TRBV5-4 and TRBJ2-7; no reliable D call. V lost 2 bases, J lost 3 bases, and 3 bases lay in between. This CDR3 has 11 amino acids. Germline CDR1 and CDR2: SGHNT and YYREEE (reference sequence). CDR3 protein: CASSFHYEQYF. In DNA form, the CDR3 reads TGTGCCAGCAGCTTCCACTACGAGCAGTACTTC.

This clone is a singleton in its sample. V and J are TRBV18 and TRBJ2-3; D uncertain. V gave up 4 bases and J gave up 0 bases, with 11 bases separating them. The germline CDR1 and CDR2 sequences are KGHSH and LQKENI. This CDR3 is 15 amino acids long. The CDR3 DNA reads as TGTGCCAGCTCACACGTGTTCTCGAGCACAGATACGCAGTATTTT. Its translation is CASSHVFSSTDTQYF.

In regard to this clone: The same CDR3 arises from other DNA sequences in this sample as well. J is TRBJ2-7 and V is TRBV5-4; D may be TRBD1 (6 bases). The CDR3 loop spans 14 amino acids. The V gene lost 5 bases and the J gene lost 3 bases, with 15 bases spanning the gap. Looked up from germline, CDR1 is SGHNT and CDR2 is YYREEE (reference sequence). The CDR3 region has the DNA TGTGCCAGCAGTTCGCCGGGACAATTCTACGAGCAGTACTTC. It codes for CASSSPGQFYEQYF.

The V call is TRBV10-2, the J call TRBJ1-5; D call uncertain. The CDR3 totals 15 residues. CDR1 and CDR2 from the germline V gene are WSHSY and SAAADI. V was shortened by 0 bases and J by 7 bases, with 13 bases between the two germline ends. DNA of the CDR3: TGCGCCAGCAGTGAGTCCGGCGGGGAAGGCCAGCCCCAGCATTTT. Its protein product is CASSESGGEGQPQHF.

On this clone: Within the sample, other DNA sequences also encode this same CDR3. V and J are TRBV18 and TRBJ2-5, with 11 bases matching TRBD2. V dropped 3 bases and J dropped 5; count of bases not matched to a gene: 2. The length of the CDR3 is 14 residues. Germline V CDR1 and CDR2: KGHSH, LQKENI. The CDR3 region is CASSPTSGKETQYF. The CDR3 DNA follows: TGTGCCAGCTCACCGACTAGCGGGAAGGAGACCCAGTACTTC.

This chain joins TRBV10-1 and TRBJ1-4, with D possibly matching TRBD1 (5 bases). The CDR3 runs to 14 residues. Between the trimmed V and J ends, which lost 0 bases and 7 bases, there was a span of 9 bases. Per germline, CDR1 WNHNN and CDR2 SYGVQD (reference sequence). The CDR3 DNA follows: TGCGCCAGCAGTGAGTCCGGGACGTCTGAAAAACTGTTTTTT. This codes for CASSESGTSEKLFF.

This chain uses TRBV9 with TRBJ2-3; D remains ambiguous. The V end was cut by 2 bases, the J end by 10 bases, with 14 bases between. The CDR3 length is 13 residues. Germline CDR1 and CDR2: SGDLS and YYNGEE. CDR3 coding DNA: TGTGCCAGCAGCGTGACTGGTCCAGCCCCGCAGTATTTT. The encoded protein is CASSVTGPAPQYF.

CDR3 nucleotide sequence: TGCGCCAGCAAATCGGGGCCTGAGCCCTCTGGAAACACCATATATTTT. The encoded protein is CASKSGPEPSGNTIYF. The genes are TRBV5-1 and TRBJ1-3; perhaps TRBD1 as D (5 bases). Germline CDR1 reads SGHRS; CDR2 reads YFSETQ. Trimming took off 6 bases at V and 0 bases at J, with 16 bases between the two ends. CDR3 length: 16 residues.

V gene TRBV4-1 combines with J gene TRBJ2-1; tentative D call: TRBD2 (5 bases). The CDR3 extends over 14 amino acids. V lost 2 bases and J 9 bases, leaving 14 bases between the germline ends. Per the germline V gene, CDR1 is MGHRA and CDR2 is YSYEKL. Written as DNA, the CDR3 is TGCGCCAGCAGCCAAATCCCAGAACGGGGTGAGCAGTTCTTC. It translates to CASSQIPERGEQFF.

The V and J genes are TRBV14 and TRBJ1-1, with D unclear. From germline, CDR1 is SGHDN and CDR2 FVKESK. V was trimmed by 0 bases and J by 5 bases, leaving 10 bases between them. This CDR3 spans 14 amino acids. The CDR3 region is CASSQELVGTEAFF. In DNA, the CDR3 is TGTGCCAGCAGCCAAGAATTGGTGGGAACTGAAGCTTTCTTT.

This clone was counted a single time. DNA for the CDR3: TGCGCCAGCAGTGAAGGCCTAGCGGGAGAGCATGAGACCCAGTACTTC. It encodes CASSEGLAGEHETQYF. The chain couples TRBV10-1 to TRBJ2-5; TRBD2 aligns across 10 bases. V was clipped by 3 bases and J by 5 bases; unmatched bases: 9. CDR3 length equals 16 residues. In germline, CDR1 is WNHNN, CDR2 SYGVQD (reference sequence).

The chain links TRBV5-3 to TRBJ2-1, with TRBD1 matching 10 bases. TRBV5-3 is an ORF, and what it does is uncertain. The CDR3 is made up of 14 amino acids. The J segment lost 7 bases and the V segment lost 3 bases, leaving 4 bases of the junction unmatched. CDR3 DNA sequence: TGTGCCAGAAGCTATGACAGGGGGCGTAATGAGCAGTTCTTC. Translated, it gives CARSYDRGRNEQFF.

This clone was seen just once. This rearrangement joins TRBV6-1 to TRBJ2-7; 8 positions agree with TRBD2. Trimming removed 5 bases from V and 10 bases from J; junction bases left unmatched: 13. In germline, CDR1 is MNHNS, CDR2 SASEGT. The CDR3 loop spans 14 amino acids. The CDR3 nucleotides are TGTGCCAGCAGTCCCGGGACTAGTTGGGCGCTTCAGTACTTC. This gives the protein CASSPGTSWALQYF.

The genes are TRBV5-1 and TRBJ1-2; D possibly corresponds to TRBD1 (5 bases). Trimming cost V 0 bases and J 4 bases, with 16 bases left between them. Germline CDR1 reads SGHRS; CDR2 reads YFSETQ. CDR3 length: 16 amino acids. CDR3 sequence (DNA): TGCGCCAGCAGCTTGGAGGTGAGGGGACCTCTCTATGGCTACACCTTC. This sequence encodes CASSLEVRGPLYGYTF.

On this clone: This specimen includes other DNA sequences encoding the same CDR3. The chain has TRBV6-5 and TRBJ1-2, with TRBD1 matching over 7 bases. The junction had 5 bases not matched to a gene; V was cut back by 6 bases and J by 7 bases. Germline-derived CDR1 and CDR2 are MNHEY and SVGAGI. The CDR3 has 12 amino acids. The chain's CDR3 is CASSRQGGGYTF. DNA of the CDR3: TGTGCCAGCAGCCGACAGGGAGGTGGCTACACCTTC.

Concerning this clone: Other DNA sequences from this sample encode an identical CDR3 as well. V is TRBV4-1 and J is TRBJ2-7; D might be TRBD2 (6 bases). The CDR3 runs to 13 residues. The germline V gene has CDR1 MGHRA and CDR2 YSYEKL. V dropped 4 bases and J dropped 4 bases, with 11 bases sitting between them. The CDR3 DNA reads TGCGCCAGCAGCCGAGGGGCGGGGTACGAGCAGTACTTC. Protein: CASSRGAGYEQYF.

The V gene is TRBV5-1, the J gene TRBJ2-7; 7 bases map to TRBD2. Germline V gene sequence: CDR1 SGHRS, CDR2 YFSETQ. The junction had 10 bases not matched to a gene; V was cut back by 1 base and J by 3 bases. The CDR3 is 16 residues long. DNA of the CDR3: TGCGCCAGCAGCTTGATGCCGGCTAGCGGAAACTACGAGCAGTACTTC. Residues: CASSLMPASGNYEQYF. The complete variable domain, with remaining parts taken from reference TRBV5-1 and TRBJ2-7, reads KAGVTQTPRYLIKTRGQQVTLSCSPISGHRSVSWYQQTPGQGLQFLFEYFSETQRNKGNFPGRFSGRQFSNSRSEMNVSTLELGDSALYLCASSLMPASGNYEQYFGPGTRLTVT.

The chain couples TRBV5-1 to TRBJ2-3; D is uncertain. CDR3 length equals 15 residues. The ends were cut back, 0 bases at V and 0 bases at J, with 8 bases in the middle. Germline loops: CDR1 SGHRS, CDR2 YFSETQ. CDR3 loop: CASSLGGMSTDTQYF. CDR3 coding DNA: TGCGCCAGCAGCTTGGGGGGTATGAGCACAGATACGCAGTATTTT. The full variable domain, completed using reference TRBV5-1 and TRBJ2-3, is KAGVTQTPRYLIKTRGQQVTLSCSPISGHRSVSWYQQTPGQGLQFLFEYFSETQRNKGNFPGRFSGRQFSNSRSEMNVSTLELGDSALYLCASSLGGMSTDTQYFGPGTRLTVL.

V gene TRBV5-6 combines with J gene TRBJ2-3, with a weak D call TRBD2 (6 bases). This CDR3 spans 13 amino acids. The germline gives CDR1 SGHDT, CDR2 YYEEEE. Trimming pared 4 bases from V and 9 bases from J, leaving 15 bases between. DNA of the CDR3: TGTGCCAGCAGCCCGGAGGGGACTTTGACGCAGTATTTT. Translated: CASSPEGTLTQYF.

The chain has TRBV16 and TRBJ1-1, with D perhaps matching TRBD1 (6 bases). The CDR3 spans 14 residues. The V gene lost 2 bases and the J gene lost 0 bases, with 7 bases spanning the gap. Germline V gene sequence: CDR1 KGHSY, CDR2 FQNENV. The CDR3 spells CASSQGGLNTEAFF. CDR3 DNA: TGTGCCAGCAGCCAAGGGGGGCTGAACACTGAAGCTTTCTTT.

J is TRBJ2-3 and V is TRBV7-6; 7 bases are shared with TRBD1. The V gene's germline CDR1 is SGHVS and CDR2 FNYEAQ. This CDR3 has 17 amino acids. V trimming: 5 bases; J trimming: 2 bases; junction bases outside the gene matches: 13. Here the CDR3 reads CASSQLGDSGVTDTQYF. CDR3 bases: TGTGCCAGCAGCCAACTCGGGGACAGCGGTGTCACAGATACGCAGTATTTT.

This chain uses TRBV19 with TRBJ1-5; D is unresolved. This CDR3 comprises 14 residues. V was pared by 8 bases and J by 8 bases, with 19 bases between. Germline-derived CDR1 and CDR2 are LNHDA and SQIVND (reference sequence). CDR3 amino acids: CASADAVGREPQHF. The CDR3 region has the DNA TGTGCCAGTGCCGATGCCGTGGGTAGGGAGCCCCAGCATTTT.

The gene calls are TRBV11-2 and TRBJ1-3; D unclear. V was clipped by 2 bases and J by 4 bases, with 9 bases between them. CDR1 is SGHAT, CDR2 FQNNGV, per germline. The CDR3 is 14 residues long. CDR3 amino acids: CASSLSRTGNTIYF. As DNA, the CDR3 is TGTGCCAGCAGCTTATCAAGAACAGGAAACACCATATATTTT.

The chain has TRBV4-1 and TRBJ1-2; D not certain. CDR3 size: 14 residues. Germline loops: CDR1 MGHRA, CDR2 YSYEKL. Trimming took off 3 bases at V and 0 bases at J, with 8 bases between the two ends. Here the CDR3 DNA reads TGCGCCAGCAGCCAGGCGAGAGCTAACTATGGCTACACCTTC. Translation gives CASSQARANYGYTF.

The chain has TRBV7-9 and TRBJ1-4; TRBD1 matches 11 bases. This CDR3 has 15 amino acids. Germline V lookup: CDR1 SEHNR, CDR2 FQNEAQ (reference sequence). After removal of 2 bases from V and 8 bases from J, the junction contained 4 bases not matched to a gene. The CDR3 region has the DNA TGTGCCAGCAGCTTACCGGACAGGGGGCGCGAAAAACTGTTTTTT. Amino acid sequence: CASSLPDRGREKLFF.

The rearrangement uses TRBV28 and TRBJ2-7; D ambiguous. The germline CDR1 and CDR2 sequences are MDHEN and SYDVKM. The CDR3 runs to 12 residues. V was trimmed by 6 bases and J by 6 bases, leaving 12 bases between them. CDR3 sequence: CASSRKALEQYF. The CDR3 DNA sequence: TGTGCCAGCAGCCGGAAGGCTCTCGAGCAGTACTTC.

The chain recombines TRBV6-5 with TRBJ2-2; the D gene could be TRBD1 or TRBD2 (5 bases each). V was clipped by 4 bases and J by 7 bases, with 19 bases between them. The CDR3 runs to 16 residues. Germline lookup yields CDR1 MNHEY and CDR2 SVGAGI. The CDR3, as DNA: TGTGCCAGCAGTTTCGACCGGGACCCCTCGGGCGGGGAGCTGTTTTTT. Translated: CASSFDRDPSGGELFF.